A single sample gave rise to the 10 T cell receptor beta chains below, sequenced in a study of CD8+CD57+ T cells in acquired aplastic anemia. Genomic DNA provided the template from which TCR beta VDJ and CDR3 profiles were obtained. TCRdb reprocessed the reads via MiXCR and lists one record per CDR3 protein. Of some 180,000 distinct CDR3 sequences in the sample, less than 50% were seen once. Flow cytometry had shown expanded CD8+CD57+ cells in the patients chosen for sequencing. The specimen sequenced was sorted CD4+, CD8+, or CD8+CD57+ T cells (not recorded which) from PBMCs. These receptors were collected from a human donor with aplastic anemia.

CDR3 sequence: CATSASRGTYNEQFF. Here the CDR3 DNA reads TGTGCCACCAGTGCCTCCAGGGGCACCTACAATGAGCAGTTCTTC. V and J are TRBV24-1 and TRBJ2-1, with D tentatively TRBD1 (6 bases). Germline V gives CDR1 KGHDR, CDR2 SFDVKD. The CDR3 has 15 amino acids. Trimming removed 5 bases at V and 2 bases at J, with 12 bases between.

This clonotype was detected a few times. The chain carries TRBV20-1 and TRBJ1-2; 9 bases align to TRBD1. This CDR3 comprises 13 residues. From germline, CDR1 is DFQATT and CDR2 SNEGSKA (reference sequence). The V and J ends lost 6 bases and 8 bases, in that order; junction bases with no gene match: 10. This CDR3 is CSANPGQGKGYTF. DNA of the CDR3: TGCAGTGCGAACCCTGGACAGGGGAAGGGCTACACCTTC.

The chain is built from TRBV7-3 and TRBJ2-7, with TRBD2 as a possible D gene (6 bases). Trimming pared 5 bases from V and 2 bases from J, leaving 13 bases between. The germline V gene encodes CDR1 SGHTA and CDR2 FQGTGA. This CDR3 region has 14 residues. CDR3: CASSPAAGPYEQYF. CDR3 DNA: TGTGCCAGCAGCCCCGCGGCGGGACCCTACGAGCAGTACTTC.

The rearrangement uses TRBV11-1 and TRBJ2-1, with TRBD2 identical over 11 bases. Germline values: CDR1 SGHAT, CDR2 FQDESV (reference sequence). CDR3 size: 16 residues. V was pared by 2 bases and J by 7 bases, with 7 bases of the junction left unmatched. The DNA of the CDR3 is TGTGCCAGCAGCTTACCGACTAGCGGGATTGTTAATGAGCAGTTCTTC. It translates to CASSLPTSGIVNEQFF. The complete variable domain, with remaining parts taken from reference TRBV11-1 and TRBJ2-1, reads EAEVAQSPRYKITEKSQAVAFWCDPISGHATLYWYRQILGQGPELLVQFQDESVVDDSQLPKDRFSAERLKGVDSTLKIQPAELGDSAMYLCASSLPTSGIVNEQFFGPGTRLTVL.

The rearrangement links TRBV20-1 to TRBJ2-5; no definite D call. Germline CDR1 reads DFQATT; CDR2 reads SNEGSKA (reference sequence). V was pared by 5 bases and J by 5 bases, with 12 bases between. The CDR3 has 12 residues. The CDR3 sequence: CSAFDTAETQYF. CDR3 sequence (DNA): TGCAGTGCTTTTGACACGGCGGAGACCCAGTACTTC.

This clonotype has a single count. This chain uses TRBV10-3 with TRBJ2-6; no firm D call. CDR1 and CDR2 (germline): ENHRY, SYGVKD. The CDR3 sequence is 14 residues long. V lost 10 bases, J lost 3 bases, and 13 bases lay in between. CDR3 sequence: CASSLGLGANVLTF. CDR3 nucleotide sequence: TGTGCCAGCAGCCTGGGTCTTGGGGCCAACGTCCTGACTTTC.

This clonotype has a count of ten or more. This rearrangement joins TRBV3-1 to TRBJ1-6, with D hard to call. This CDR3 contains 13 residues. Germline V CDR1 and CDR2: LGHDT, YNNKEL (reference sequence). Trimming pared 4 bases from V and 8 bases from J, leaving 9 bases between. The CDR3 loop is CASSPNRDSPLHF. The CDR3 DNA follows: TGTGCCAGCAGCCCCAATAGAGATTCACCCCTCCACTTT.

As for this clonotype: A much larger clone lies a single base off, so this may be a read error. Since no conserved phenylalanine or tryptophan closes the CDR3, a read error is the likely cause. The chain has TRBV11-2 and TRBJ1-6; 9 nucleotides line up with TRBD1. V was pared by 4 bases and J by 0 bases, with 7 bases of the junction left unmatched. Germline V lookup: CDR1 SGHAT, CDR2 FQNNGV. This CDR3 contains 18 residues. CDR3 sequence reads: CASSWGGQGVSYNSPLHL. CDR3 sequence (DNA): TGTGCCAGCAGCTGGGGGGGACAGGGAGTCTCCTATAATTCACCCCTCCACCTT.

The V and J genes are TRBV18 and TRBJ1-4; 9 bases are a match to TRBD1. V shed 6 bases and J 10 bases; nucleotides not matched to a gene: 12. This CDR3 spans 15 amino acids. CDR1 KGHSH and CDR2 LQKENI come from the germline V gene. The CDR3 loop reads CASSQDRGERRKLFF. In DNA, the CDR3 is TGTGCCAGCTCCCAGGACAGGGGAGAAAGGCGAAAACTGTTTTTT.

This clonotype was seen a few times. The chain recombines TRBV12-5 with TRBJ2-3; 8 nucleotides line up with TRBD1. CDR3 length: 14 residues. Germline lookup yields CDR1 LGHNT and CDR2 FRNRAP. J lost 4 bases, V lost 4 bases, and 4 bases had no gene match. CDR3 loop: CASGWTGYPDTQYF. CDR3 in DNA: TGTGCTAGTGGTTGGACAGGGTACCCAGATACGCAGTATTTT.